This passage covers 20 T cell receptor beta chains from one sample sequenced in a study of blood T cell repertoires in COVID-19. Repertoires were generated with immunoSEQ multiplex PCR, while TCRdb's copy carries only in-frame clones and drops some. The sample comprises some 300,000 clones, around 86% of which are singletons, and 1% to 1.5% rests with the top ten. The source material was peripheral blood. These receptors were collected from a man in his 70s with acute or convalescent COVID-19.

This chain joins TRBV10-1 and TRBJ1-1; 7 bases line up with TRBD1. Germline V gene data show CDR1 as WNHNN and CDR2 as SYGVQD (reference sequence). CDR3 length: 14 amino acids. V was pared by 2 bases and J by 5 bases, with 5 bases of the junction left unmatched. The DNA for the CDR3 is TGCGCCAGCAGTGAGGGACAGGAGGAAACTGAAGCTTTCTTT. It codes for CASSEGQEETEAFF.

The rearrangement joins TRBV10-3 to TRBJ2-7; maybe TRBD1 (5 bases). CDR1 is ENHRY, CDR2 SYGVKD, per germline. V dropped 6 bases and J dropped 0 bases, with 15 bases sitting between them. This CDR3 region has 15 residues. The CDR3 reads CAIRAGLESSYEQYF. DNA of the CDR3: TGTGCCATCAGGGCAGGGTTGGAGAGCTCCTACGAGCAGTACTTC.

This rearrangement joins TRBV5-3 to TRBJ2-3, with TRBD2 as a possible D gene (5 bases). TRBV5-3 is an ORF, with its function uncertain. V was clipped by 0 bases and J by 6 bases, with 14 bases between them. CDR3 length: 15 residues. DNA of the CDR3: TGTGCCAGAAGCTTGGTCGGCACTAGAGAGGATACGCAGTATTTT. The encoded protein is CARSLVGTREDTQYF.

In this sample, this clone turned up once. The chain carries TRBV6-6 and TRBJ2-7; TRBD2 might be the D (5 bases). Germline V gene sequence: CDR1 MNHNY, CDR2 SVGAGI (reference sequence). This CDR3 region has 11 residues. Trimming pared 4 bases from V and 7 bases from J, leaving 8 bases between. The CDR3 nucleotides are TGTGCCAGCAGTTGGGGAGCTGAGCAGTACTTC. It is translated as CASSWGAEQYF.

The chain is built from TRBV28 and TRBJ2-7, with D tentatively TRBD2 (6 bases). CDR3 length equals 14 residues. Looked up from germline, CDR1 is MDHEN and CDR2 is SYDVKM. V dropped 4 bases and J dropped 4 bases, with 14 bases sitting between them. CDR3 sequence reads: CASSSGQGGYEQYF. CDR3 nucleotides: TGTGCCAGCAGTTCGGGGCAGGGAGGTTACGAGCAGTACTTC.

This sequence joins TRBV4-3 and TRBJ2-7; 10 bases align to TRBD1. J lost 3 bases, V lost 4 bases, and 3 bases had no gene match. CDR1 and CDR2 (germline): LGHNA, YSLEER. This CDR3 contains 14 residues. CDR3 residues: CASSLRTGGYEQYF. The CDR3 DNA follows: TGCGCCAGCAGCCTACGGACAGGGGGCTACGAGCAGTACTTC.

V and J are TRBV10-3 and TRBJ1-1; TRBD1 matches 12 bases. The CDR3 is 18 amino acids. Germline CDR1 is ENHRY and CDR2 is SYGVKD. V shed 2 bases and J 0 bases; nucleotides not matched to a gene: 7. The CDR3 loop is CAISERGTGGSLNTEAFF. CDR3 coding DNA: TGTGCCATCAGTGAGAGGGGGACAGGGGGCAGCTTGAACACTGAAGCTTTCTTT.

The J gene is TRBJ1-5, the V gene TRBV7-9; TRBD1 might be the D (5 bases). The CDR3 sequence is 12 residues long. The V end lost 6 bases, the J end lost 5 bases, and 8 bases lay between the germline ends. CDR1 is SEHNR, CDR2 FQNEAQ, per germline (reference sequence). In DNA form, the CDR3 reads TGTGCCAGCAGTCCAGGGTATCAGCCCCAGCATTTT. It translates to CASSPGYQPQHF.

The genes are TRBV28 and TRBJ1-6; perhaps TRBD1 as D (5 bases). The CDR3 sequence is 14 residues long. Deletions cut 3 bases from V and 9 bases from J, with 12 bases between. The germline CDR1 and CDR2 sequences are MDHEN and SYDVKM. The CDR3 here is CASSFSPDSSPLHF. Written as DNA, the CDR3 is TGTGCCAGCAGTTTCTCGCCAGACAGTTCACCCCTCCACTTT.

The rearrangement joins TRBV5-6 to TRBJ2-2; a possible D gene is TRBD1 (5 bases). Trimming took 5 bases from V and 3 from J, leaving 11 bases between them. Germline V gives CDR1 SGHDT, CDR2 YYEEEE. The CDR3 length is 14 residues. In DNA form, the CDR3 reads TGTGCCAGCAGAAGGGGTCCGGACACCGGGGAGCTGTTTTTT. Translation: CASRRGPDTGELFF.

The CDR3 loop is CAWSSDRGWFQPQHF. In DNA, the CDR3 is TGTGCCTGGTCCTCCGACAGGGGTTGGTTCCAGCCCCAGCATTTT. This sequence joins TRBV30 and TRBJ1-5; 8 bases fit TRBD1. This CDR3 has 15 residues. After removal of 5 bases from V and 7 bases from J, the junction contained 13 bases not matched to a gene. Germline CDR1 is GTSNPN and CDR2 is SVGIG (reference sequence).

The V and J genes are TRBV19 and TRBJ1-1; D may be TRBD1 (5 bases). Germline CDR1 LNHDA, CDR2 SQIVND (reference sequence). Trimming pared 3 bases from V and 6 bases from J, leaving 14 bases between. The CDR3 has 14 amino acids. This CDR3 reads CASSIGGVMAEAFF. The CDR3, as DNA: TGTGCCAGTAGTATCGGGGGGGTTATGGCTGAAGCTTTCTTT.

This clone was seen only a few times. The gene calls are TRBV6-5 and TRBJ1-4; 7 positions match TRBD1. V shed 2 bases and J 6 bases; nucleotides not matched to a gene: 9. The CDR3 has 16 residues. CDR1 is MNHEY and CDR2 is SVGAGI in the germline V gene. CDR3 bases: TGTGCCAGCAGTTACCGCTGGACAGGTGGGGATGAAAAACTGTTTTTT. This sequence encodes CASSYRWTGGDEKLFF.

The rearrangement links TRBV3-1 (or the pseudogene TRBV3-2) to TRBJ1-1, with TRBD1 matching over 7 bases. This CDR3 comprises 16 residues. The V segment lost 4 bases and the J segment 3 bases; nucleotides outside the gene matches: 11. From germline, CDR1 is LGHDT and CDR2 YNNKEL (reference sequence). CDR3 DNA sequence: TGTGCCAGCAGCCTCCGGGGTAGCAGGGGGTACACTGAAGCTTTCTTT. It specifies CASSLRGSRGYTEAFF.

V usage is TRBV6-2 or TRBV6-3 and J usage is TRBJ2-5; possibly TRBD2 for D (6 bases). Germline loops: CDR1 MNHEY, CDR2 SVGEGT. V was cut by 5 bases and J by 1 base, with 17 bases left in between. The CDR3 is made up of 16 amino acids. The CDR3: CASSRGLGGSQETQYF. Here the CDR3 DNA reads TGTGCCAGCAGTAGGGGCCTTGGGGGGAGCCAAGAGACCCAGTACTTC.

The gene calls are TRBV5-4 and TRBJ1-6; TRBD1 matches 7 bases. The CDR3 contains 16 residues. Germline-derived CDR1 and CDR2 are SGHNT and YYREEE (reference sequence). Losses at the gene ends were 3 bases for V and 7 bases for J; bases not matched to a gene: 10. DNA of the CDR3: TGTGCCAGCAGCTCTTTAGACAGGGTGGGGAATTCACCCCTCCACTTT. Encoded protein: CASSSLDRVGNSPLHF.

This rearrangement joins TRBV5-4 to TRBJ1-2; the D gene is possibly TRBD1 (5 bases). Germline values: CDR1 SGHNT, CDR2 YYREEE (reference sequence). This CDR3 is 14 amino acids long. The ends were cut back, 0 bases at V and 8 bases at J, with 14 bases in the middle. This CDR3 reads CASSLEAGSKGYTF. As DNA, the CDR3 is TGTGCCAGCAGCTTGGAAGCAGGGTCTAAAGGCTACACCTTC.

The chain recombines TRBV7-5 with TRBJ1-1. TRBV7-5 is a listed pseudogene. The CDR3 contains 14 residues. DNA of the CDR3: TGTGTCAGAAGCCCGGGGGGGACCCGGAAAGAAGCTTTCTTT. The encoded protein is CVRSPGGTRKEAFF.

The chain carries TRBV9 and TRBJ2-1; 13 bases line up with TRBD2. V dropped 3 bases and J dropped 6; count of bases not matched to a gene: 6. This CDR3 is 16 amino acids long. CDR1 is SGDLS and CDR2 is YYNGEE in the germline V gene. The CDR3, as DNA: TGTGCCAGCAGCGAACGGACTAGCGGGGGAGTCAATGAGCAGTTCTTC. As protein: CASSERTSGGVNEQFF.

This sequence joins TRBV6-2 or TRBV6-3 and TRBJ2-1; 8 bases are shared with TRBD2. There are 15 residues in the CDR3. V lost 6 bases to trimming and J lost 1 base; unmatched junction nucleotides: 5. Germline CDR1 reads MNHEY; CDR2 reads SVGEGT. The CDR3 is CASSGLAPSYNEQFF. The CDR3 nucleotides are TGTGCCAGCAGCGGACTAGCTCCTTCCTACAATGAGCAGTTCTTC.